This TCR beta chain was obtained from a study of blood T cell repertoires in COVID-19. Overall study: Collection of acute and convalescent COVID-19 samples took place in the United States, Italy and Spain.

This table comes from immunoSEQ multiplex PCR, and its TCRdb copy is limited to in-frame clones, with some not included. Here the sample spans 360,000 or so clones, about 90% being singletons. CDR3 length equals 13 residues. The V end was cut by 6 bases, the J end by 4 bases, with 10 bases between. Per germline, CDR1 LGHDT and CDR2 YNNKEL (reference sequence). This clone has more than one count but fewer than ten. The sample taken for sequencing was PBMCs or T cells enriched from blood (not recorded which). The source is a young woman who had recovered from COVID-19. J is TRBJ1-5 and V is TRBV3-1 (or the pseudogene TRBV3-2); D is unclear. The chain's CDR3 is CASSQTRNQPQHF. The CDR3 coding sequence is TGTGCCAGCAGTCAAACGCGGAATCAGCCCCAGCATTTT.